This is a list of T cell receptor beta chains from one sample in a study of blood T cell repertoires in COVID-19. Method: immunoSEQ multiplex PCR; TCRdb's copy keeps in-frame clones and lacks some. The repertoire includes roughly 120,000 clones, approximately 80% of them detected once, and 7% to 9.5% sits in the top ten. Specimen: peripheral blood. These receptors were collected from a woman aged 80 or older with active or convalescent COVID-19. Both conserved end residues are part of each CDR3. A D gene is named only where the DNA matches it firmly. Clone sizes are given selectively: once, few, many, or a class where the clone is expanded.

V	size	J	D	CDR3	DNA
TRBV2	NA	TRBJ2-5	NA	CASSDVGLKETQYF	TGTGCCAGCAGTGACGTTGGTCTAAAAGAGACCCAGTACTTC
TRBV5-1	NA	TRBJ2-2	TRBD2	CASGLAGGGGELFF	TGCGCCAGCGGACTAGCGGGAGGAGGCGGGGAGCTGTTTTTT
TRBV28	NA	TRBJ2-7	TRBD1	CASGRTGGFYEQYF	TGTGCCAGCGGTAGGACAGGGGGCTTCTACGAGCAGTACTTC
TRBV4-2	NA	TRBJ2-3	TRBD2	CASSQNSGRADTQYF	TGTGCCAGCAGCCAGAACAGCGGGAGGGCAGATACGCAGTATTTT
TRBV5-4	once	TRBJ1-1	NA	CASSLLAGRNTEAFF	TGTGCCAGCAGCTTGTTAGCGGGGAGGAACACTGAAGCTTTCTTT
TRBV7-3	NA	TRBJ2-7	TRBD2	CASSLKGRVLAGGWYEQYF	TGTGCCAGCAGCTTAAAAGGTCGGGTACTAGCGGGAGGTTGGTACGAGCAGTACTTC
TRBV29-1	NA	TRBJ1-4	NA	CSVGRSGNEKLFF	TGCAGCGTTGGAAGATCAGGGAATGAAAAACTGTTTTTT
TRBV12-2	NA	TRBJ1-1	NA	CASRLGVGQTVGMNTEAFF	TGTGCAAGTCGCTTAGGGGTTGGGCAGACCGTCGGCATGAACACTGAAGCTTTCTTT
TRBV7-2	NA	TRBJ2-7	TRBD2	CASSTSSGRAHEQYF	TGTGCCAGCAGCACCTCTAGCGGGAGGGCCCACGAGCAGTACTTC
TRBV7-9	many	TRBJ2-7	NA	CASSRGTDYEQYF	TGTGCCAGCAGCCGGGGGACAGACTACGAGCAGTACTTC
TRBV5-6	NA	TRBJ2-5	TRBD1	CASSPARQGETQYF	TGTGCCAGCAGCCCCGCTAGACAGGGAGAGACCCAGTACTTC
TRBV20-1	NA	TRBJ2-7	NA	CSASKGDEQYF	TGCAGTGCTAGTAAGGGAGACGAGCAGTACTTC
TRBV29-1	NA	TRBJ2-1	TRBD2	CSVTGLAGEFNEQFF	TGCAGCGTAACGGGACTAGCGGGCGAGTTCAATGAGCAGTTCTTC
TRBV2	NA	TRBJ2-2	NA	CASSVGTNTGELFF	TGTGCCAGCAGTGTCGGGACGAACACCGGGGAGCTGTTTTTT
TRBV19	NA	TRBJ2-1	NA	CASSIESYNEQFF	TGTGCCAGTAGTATAGAGAGCTACAATGAGCAGTTCTTC
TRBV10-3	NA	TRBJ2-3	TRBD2	CAITSSGGTDTQYF	TGTGCCATCACGTCTAGCGGAGGCACAGATACGCAGTATTTT
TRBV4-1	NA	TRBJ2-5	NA	CASSQEGKGLLETQYF	TGCGCCAGCAGCCAAGAGGGGAAGGGGCTGTTGGAGACCCAGTACTTC
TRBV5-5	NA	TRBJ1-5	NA	CASSLTEGVYSNQPQHF	TGTGCCAGCAGCTTGACAGAAGGGGTTTATAGCAATCAGCCCCAGCATTTT
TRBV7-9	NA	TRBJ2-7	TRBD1	CASSPGTGQGRYEQYF	TGTGCCAGCAGCCCTGGGACAGGCCAAGGGCGTTACGAGCAGTACTTC
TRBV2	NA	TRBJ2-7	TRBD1	CANRDRSVEQYF	TGTGCCAACCGGGACAGGAGCGTTGAGCAGTACTTC
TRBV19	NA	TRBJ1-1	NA	CASRTGSRTYGGTFF	TGTGCCAGTAGGACAGGAAGTCGAACCTACGGTGGGACTTTCTTT
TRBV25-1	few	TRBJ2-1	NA	CASSESHYNEQFF	TGTGCCAGCAGTGAATCCCACTACAATGAGCAGTTCTTC
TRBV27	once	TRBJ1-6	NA	CASRWSSYNSPLHF	TGTGCCAGCAGGTGGAGCTCCTATAATTCACCCCTCCACTTT
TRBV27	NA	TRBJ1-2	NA	CASSPPGGWGYTF	TGTGCCAGCAGTCCTCCTGGGGGGTGGGGCTACACCTTC
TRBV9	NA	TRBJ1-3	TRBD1	CASSEGTGNTIYF	TGTGCCAGCAGCGAGGGGACAGGGAACACCATATATTTT
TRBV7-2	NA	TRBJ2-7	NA	CASSLSGLNAYEQYF	TGTGCCAGCAGCTTAAGCGGACTGAACGCCTACGAGCAGTACTTC
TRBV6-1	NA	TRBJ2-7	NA	CASSEGPGFSYEQYF	TGTGCCAGCAGTGAAGGCCCAGGTTTCTCCTACGAGCAGTACTTC
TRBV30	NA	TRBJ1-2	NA	CAWSVSQNYGYTF	TGTGCCTGGAGTGTATCACAGAACTATGGCTACACCTTC
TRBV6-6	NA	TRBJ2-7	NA	CASSYSNTVIKQYF	TGTGCCAGCAGTTACTCGAATACAGTCATCAAGCAGTACTTC
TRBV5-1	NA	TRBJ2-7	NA	CASSGDWREQYF	TGCGCCAGCAGCGGGGACTGGCGGGAGCAGTACTTC
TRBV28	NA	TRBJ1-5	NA	CASRTVSQPQHF	TGTGCCAGCCGGACAGTTTCTCAGCCCCAGCATTTT
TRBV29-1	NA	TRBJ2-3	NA	CSVVRWERNTDTQYF	TGCAGCGTTGTACGGTGGGAGCGGAACACAGATACGCAGTATTTT
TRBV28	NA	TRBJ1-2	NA	CASSAGFYGYTF	TGTGCCAGCAGCGCAGGGTTCTATGGCTACACCTTC
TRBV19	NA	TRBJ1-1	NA	CASREGRGTEAFF	TGTGCCAGTAGGGAGGGGCGGGGCACTGAAGCTTTCTTT
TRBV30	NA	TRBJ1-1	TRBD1	CAWINSGQTPQAFF	TGTGCCTGGATCAATTCGGGACAGACTCCCCAAGCTTTCTTT
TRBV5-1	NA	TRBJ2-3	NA	CASSFLGEDTQYF	TGCGCCAGCAGCTTTCTAGGGGAAGATACGCAGTATTTT
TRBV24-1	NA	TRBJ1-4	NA	CATSDSGEMGEKLFF	TGTGCCACCAGTGATTCTGGGGAGATGGGTGAAAAACTGTTTTTT
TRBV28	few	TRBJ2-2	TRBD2	CASRPGGANTGELFF	TGTGCCAGCAGGCCTGGGGGGGCGAACACCGGGGAGCTGTTTTTT
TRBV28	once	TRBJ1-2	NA	CASSLPRTVDGYTF	TGTGCCAGCAGTTTACCCCGGACAGTTGATGGCTACACCTTC
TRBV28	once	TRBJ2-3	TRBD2	CASPPRLAVSTDTQYF	TGTGCCAGCCCACCCCGACTAGCCGTTAGCACAGATACGCAGTATTTT
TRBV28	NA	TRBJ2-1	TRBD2	CASSFPLLAGTYSYNEQFF	TGTGCCAGCAGTTTTCCCCTCCTAGCGGGAACATACTCCTACAATGAGCAGTTCTTC
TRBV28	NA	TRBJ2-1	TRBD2	CASRDVGGAYNEQFF	TGTGCCAGCAGAGATGTCGGGGGGGCGTACAATGAGCAGTTCTTC
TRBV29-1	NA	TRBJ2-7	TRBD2	CSVEIAGGEQYF	TGCAGCGTTGAGATAGCGGGAGGCGAGCAGTACTTC
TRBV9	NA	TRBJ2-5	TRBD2	CASSASGRVQETQYF	TGTGCCAGCAGCGCCAGCGGGAGGGTCCAAGAGACCCAGTACTTC
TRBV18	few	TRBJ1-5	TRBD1	CASSLRTGTDQPQHF	TGTGCCAGCTCACTACGGACAGGGACGGATCAGCCCCAGCATTTT
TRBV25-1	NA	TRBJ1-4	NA	CASRDSTNEKLFF	TGTGCCAGCAGGGACAGTACTAATGAAAAACTGTTTTTT
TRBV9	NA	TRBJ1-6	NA	CASSASRGGAGSPLHF	TGTGCCAGCAGCGCCTCGCGGGGAGGGGCCGGCTCACCCCTCCACTTT
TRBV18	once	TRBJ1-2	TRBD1	CASSPPGQDYGYTF	TGTGCCAGCTCACCACCGGGACAGGACTATGGCTACACCTTC
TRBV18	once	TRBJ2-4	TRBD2	CASSPGQAGMNIQYF	TGTGCCAGCTCGCCCGGGCAAGCGGGAATGAACATTCAGTACTTC
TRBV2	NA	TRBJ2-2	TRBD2	CASSVQGGRAGELFF	TGTGCCAGCAGTGTTCAAGGCGGGAGAGCCGGGGAGCTGTTTTTT
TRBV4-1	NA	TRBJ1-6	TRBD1	CASSVGQGDNSPLHF	TGCGCCAGCAGCGTGGGACAGGGGGATAATTCACCCCTCCACTTT
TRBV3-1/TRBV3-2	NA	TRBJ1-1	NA	CASSAWTENTEAFF	TGTGCCAGCAGCGCCTGGACAGAGAACACTGAAGCTTTCTTT
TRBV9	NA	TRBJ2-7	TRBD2	CASSTGTSNEQYF	TGTGCCAGCAGCACCGGGACTAGCAACGAGCAGTACTTC
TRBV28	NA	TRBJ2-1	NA	CASSFEAGSSYNEQFF	TGTGCCAGCAGTTTTGAGGCGGGTAGCTCCTACAATGAGCAGTTCTTC
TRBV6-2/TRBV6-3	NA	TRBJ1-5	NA	CASSYYHPGTGRGGNQPQHF	TGTGCCAGCAGTTACTACCACCCTGGAACAGGCCGTGGGGGGAATCAGCCCCAGCATTTT